The entry below gives a single T cell receptor beta chain sequence along with its context. Some clones are missing from TCRdb's copy, which holds only in-frame ones; the method was immunoSEQ multiplex PCR. The top ten hold less than 20% of the sample, which has about 170,000 clones, 83% seen once. Germline CDR1 reads SGHRS; CDR2 reads YFSETQ. The CDR3 runs 20 residues. With 5 bases removed from V and 0 bases from J, the gap between germline ends came to 30 bases. These data originate in a study of blood T cell repertoires in COVID-19. On the study more broadly: Samples representing acute and convalescent COVID-19 were sourced from the United States, Italy and Spain.

The chain recombines TRBV5-1 with TRBJ2-7; perhaps TRBD1 as D (6 bases). The sequence came from a woman aged 70-85 years who had recovered from COVID-19. Source material: peripheral blood. CDR3 in amino acids: CASRPAGTSPLSHRSYEQYF. In DNA, the CDR3 is TGCGCCAGCAGACCCGCCGGGACAAGCCCCTTAAGTCATCGCTCCTACGAGCAGTACTTC.